Only one count was recorded for the clone carrying this T cell receptor beta chain. Its specificity is not known. These data are taken from a study of T cells in narcolepsy. Looking at the study overall: Enrolled donors included narcolepsy type 1 or type 2 patients and healthy controls. Study-wide points: Autoreactive clonotypes reportedly recurred in blood of same and different patients, not controls. Autoreactive clone sequences were missing from some blood memory CD4+ repertoires. Autoreactive HCRT-specific and TRIB2-specific clonotypes were marked in same-patient CSF-versus-blood CD4+ comparisons.

Repertoires were generated with immunoSEQ multiplex PCR, while TCRdb's copy carries only in-frame clones and drops some. Of some 13,000 clones in the sample, approximately 91% were seen once. CDR1 is SNHLY and CDR2 is FYNNEI in the germline V gene. The CDR3 runs 16 residues. J was trimmed by 0 bases and V by 5 bases; bases with no gene match: 6. This chain connects TRBV2 to TRBJ2-2, with TRBD1 matching over 7 bases. Sequencing was performed on CD45RA- memory CD4+ T cells from PBMCs. The receptor's source is a human donor with narcolepsy. CDR3 sequence: CASSRTGPANTGELFF. CDR3 DNA sequence: TGTGCCAGCAGTCGGACAGGACCCGCGAACACCGGGGAGCTGTTTTTT.